Following are 8 T cell receptor beta chains from one sample sequenced in a study of blood T cells in healthy people across ages (dated by TCRdb to between 2015 and 2017). Library generation was performed with 5' RACE. The listed sequencing device is Illumina HiSeq 2500. A second PCR of roughly 7 to 11 cycles was run with a J-beta primer mix and a sample-barcoded 5' primer. In-frame beta chains were kept once TCRdb had trimmed the public reads at Q25 with fastp and called clones with MiXCR. Every entry covers one CDR3 protein and lists the most common genes and DNA from its rows. In all, the sample holds approximately 800,000 distinct CDR3 sequences, and roughly 35% of those were seen once. Under 15% of the sample goes to the ten largest clones. The sequenced sample was blood. The receptor set was obtained from a man younger than 30 in good health.

This clonotype was seen more than once but under ten times. This rearrangement joins TRBV20-1 to TRBJ2-7; 11 bases are shared with TRBD2. CDR3 length equals 16 residues. The germline V gene has CDR1 DFQATT and CDR2 SNEGSKA (reference sequence). V lost 1 base and J lost 2; bases outside the gene matches: 7. Written as DNA, the CDR3 is TGCAGTGCTAGAGTAACTAGCGGGGGTTCAACCTACGAGCAGTACTTC. Residues: CSARVTSGGSTYEQYF.

This clonotype turned up a few times. This chain uses TRBV6-2 or TRBV6-3 with TRBJ2-5, with a tentative D call TRBD1 (5 bases). V lost 0 bases, J lost 10 bases, and 12 bases lay in between. CDR3 length equals 13 residues. The V gene's germline CDR1 is MNHEY and CDR2 SVGEGT. This CDR3 is CASSYSRQQVQYF. CDR3 sequence (DNA): TGTGCCAGCAGTTACTCCAGACAGCAGGTCCAGTACTTC.

The chain couples TRBV29-1 to TRBJ2-1, with 14 positions matching TRBD2. CDR1 SQVTM and CDR2 ANQGSEA come from the germline V gene. The CDR3 has 14 residues. The V segment lost 7 bases and the J segment 7 bases; nucleotides outside the gene matches: 6. CDR3 coding DNA: TGCAGCGCCCAGACTAGCGGGGGGGCAAATGAGCAGTTCTTC. It codes for CSAQTSGGANEQFF.

The chain is built from TRBV14 and TRBJ2-3; the D gene could be TRBD1 or TRBD2 (5 bases each). This CDR3 is 13 amino acids long. Trimming cost V 6 bases and J 2 bases, with 9 bases left between them. Germline V gene lookup returns CDR1 SGHDN and CDR2 FVKESK. The CDR3 region is CASRWGFTDTQYF. The CDR3 nucleotides read TGTGCCAGCAGATGGGGGTTCACAGATACGCAGTATTTT.

CDR3: CASSPVTSNTEAFF. Here the CDR3 DNA reads TGTGCCAGCAGCCCGGTGACCTCGAACACTGAAGCTTTCTTT. The gene calls are TRBV3-1 and TRBJ1-1; D gene ambiguous. The CDR3 contains 14 residues. V lost 4 bases and J lost 1, with 10 bases in between. CDR1 and CDR2 from the germline V gene are LGHDT and YNNKEL (reference sequence).

The chain employs TRBV3-1 and TRBJ1-3, with 9 nucleotides matching TRBD1. Germline loops: CDR1 LGHDT, CDR2 YNNKEL (reference sequence). V was clipped by 4 bases and J by 0 bases; unmatched bases: 7. CDR3 size: 17 residues. CDR3 region: CASSRPQGAHSGNTIYF. The CDR3 region has the DNA TGTGCCAGCAGCCGCCCACAGGGGGCCCACTCTGGAAACACCATATATTTT.

J is TRBJ2-1 and V is TRBV2, with a possible D match to TRBD2 (5 bases). The V end lost 5 bases, the J end lost 3 bases, and 14 bases lay between the germline ends. This CDR3 is built from 15 residues. CDR1 and CDR2 (germline): SNHLY, FYNNEI. The CDR3 region has the DNA TGTGCCAGCAGTTCCTCTCCGGGGTTCTACAATGAGCAGTTCTTC. As protein: CASSSSPGFYNEQFF.

This chain joins TRBV14 and TRBJ1-1; D call uncertain. V was clipped by 2 bases and J by 3 bases, with 10 bases between them. Germline V gene lookup returns CDR1 SGHDN and CDR2 FVKESK. This CDR3 spans 14 amino acids. CDR3 DNA sequence: TGTGCCAGCAGCCAAACACCCCGGGACACTGAAGCTTTCTTT. Its translation is CASSQTPRDTEAFF.